This T cell receptor (beta chain) was sequenced for a study of T cells in Graves' hyperthyroidism and ophthalmopathy. Points from the study as a whole: Blood also carried most thyroid clonotypes expanded above 0.001. For ophthalmopathy, model prediction preceded onset by a median about 6 months.

Germline values: CDR1 MNHNS, CDR2 SASEGT. The V segment lost 11 bases and the J segment 6 bases; nucleotides outside the gene matches: 16. The CDR3 runs to 15 residues. This clonotype was detected ten times or more. Its target is not known. Fresh peripheral blood, approximately 9.1 ml, was the source of the PBMCs. Researchers amplified the TCR beta CDR3 regions from RNA transcripts. First-round RT-PCR targeting the TCR CDR3 was performed with the HTBI primer set. Via MiXCR, TCRdb re-called the multiplex PCR reads, giving one row per CDR3 protein. Of a few hundred thousand distinct CDR3 sequences listed, about a sixth are singletons.

The receptor comes from a woman aged 40 to 50 with Graves' ophthalmopathy. This chain connects TRBV6-1 to TRBJ1-1; 9 bases are shared with TRBD1. The sequenced sample was blood. DNA of the CDR3: TGTGCCGCAGCCGTTACAGGGGGCGCGGTCGCTGAAGCTTTCTTT. Its translation is CAAAVTGGAVAEAFF.